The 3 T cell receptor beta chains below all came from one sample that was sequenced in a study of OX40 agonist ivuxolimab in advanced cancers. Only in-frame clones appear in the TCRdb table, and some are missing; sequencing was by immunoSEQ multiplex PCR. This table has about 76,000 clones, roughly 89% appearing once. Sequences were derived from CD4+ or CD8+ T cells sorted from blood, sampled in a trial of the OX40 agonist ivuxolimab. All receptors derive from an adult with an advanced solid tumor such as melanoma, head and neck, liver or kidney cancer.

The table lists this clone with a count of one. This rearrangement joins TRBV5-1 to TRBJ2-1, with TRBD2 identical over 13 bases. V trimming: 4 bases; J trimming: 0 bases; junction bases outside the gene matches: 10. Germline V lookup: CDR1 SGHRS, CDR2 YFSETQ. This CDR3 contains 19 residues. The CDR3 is CASSKGLAGPKSSYNEQFF. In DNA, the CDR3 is TGCGCCAGCAGCAAGGGACTAGCGGGACCGAAAAGCTCCTACAATGAGCAGTTCTTC. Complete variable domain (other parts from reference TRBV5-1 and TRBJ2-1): KAGVTQTPRYLIKTRGQQVTLSCSPISGHRSVSWYQQTPGQGLQFLFEYFSETQRNKGNFPGRFSGRQFSNSRSEMNVSTLELGDSALYLCASSKGLAGPKSSYNEQFFGPGTRLTVL.

CDR3 loop: CASSPRLAGGLGAQYF. In DNA form, the CDR3 reads TGTGCCAGCAGCCCCCGACTAGCGGGAGGCCTTGGGGCGCAGTATTTT. The chain has TRBV9 and TRBJ2-3; 13 nucleotides line up with TRBD2. V trimming: 4 bases; J trimming: 10 bases; junction bases outside the gene matches: 12. The CDR3 contains 16 residues. CDR1 and CDR2 from the germline V gene are SGDLS and YYNGEE. Looking up the rest from reference TRBV9 and TRBJ2-3 gives the full variable domain: DSGVTQTPKHLITATGQRVTLRCSPRSGDLSVYWYQQSLDQGLQFLIQYYNGEERAKGNILERFSAQQFPDLHSELNLSSLELGDSALYFCASSPRLAGGLGAQYFGPGTRLTVL.

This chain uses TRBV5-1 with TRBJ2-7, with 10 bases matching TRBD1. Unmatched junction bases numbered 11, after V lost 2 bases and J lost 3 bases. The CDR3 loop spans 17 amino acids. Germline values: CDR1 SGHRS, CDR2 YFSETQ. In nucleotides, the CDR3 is TGCGCCAGCAGCTTCAAACCCCCGGGACAGGGGTACTACGAGCAGTACTTC. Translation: CASSFKPPGQGYYEQYF.